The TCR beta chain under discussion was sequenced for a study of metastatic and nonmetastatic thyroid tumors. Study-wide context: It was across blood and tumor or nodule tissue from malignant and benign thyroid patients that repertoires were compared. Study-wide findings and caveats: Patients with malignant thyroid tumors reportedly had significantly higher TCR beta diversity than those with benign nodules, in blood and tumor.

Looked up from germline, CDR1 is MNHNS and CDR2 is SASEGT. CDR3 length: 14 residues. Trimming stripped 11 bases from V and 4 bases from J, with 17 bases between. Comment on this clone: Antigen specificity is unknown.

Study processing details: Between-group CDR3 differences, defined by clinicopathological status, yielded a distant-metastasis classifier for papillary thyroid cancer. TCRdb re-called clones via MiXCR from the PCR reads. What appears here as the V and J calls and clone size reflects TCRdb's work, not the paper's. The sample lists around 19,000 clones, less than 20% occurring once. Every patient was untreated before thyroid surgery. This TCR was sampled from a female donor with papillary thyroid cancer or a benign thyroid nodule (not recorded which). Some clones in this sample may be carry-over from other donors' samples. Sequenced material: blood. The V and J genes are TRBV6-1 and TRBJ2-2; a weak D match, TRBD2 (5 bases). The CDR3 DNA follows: TGTGCCTCAAAGTGGCATGCGGGCACCGGGGAGCTGTTTTTT. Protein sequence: CASKWHAGTGELFF.